Following are 26 T cell receptor beta chains from one sample sequenced in a study of blood T cells in healthy people across ages. The second PCR ran about 6 to 12 cycles with a sample-barcoded 5' primer and J-beta primers. Each CDR3 protein gets one entry after TCRdb re-called the 5' RACE reads with MiXCR. The table records about a million distinct CDR3 sequences, roughly 43% of them present only once. Sequences were obtained from blood. Receptors originate from a man aged 30 to 45 in good health.

This chain joins TRBV5-1 and TRBJ2-1; possibly TRBD1 or TRBD2 for D (5 bases each). In germline, CDR1 is SGHRS, CDR2 YFSETQ. The CDR3 loop spans 14 amino acids. V gave up 4 bases and J gave up 8 bases, with 16 bases separating them. The CDR3 reads CASSPGPTADEQFF. The CDR3, as DNA: TGCGCCAGCAGCCCGGGGCCCACGGCCGATGAGCAGTTCTTC.

J is TRBJ2-3 and V is TRBV29-1, with D maybe TRBD1 (5 bases). This CDR3 spans 14 amino acids. CDR1 and CDR2 (germline): SQVTM, ANQGSEA. Trimming left V 6 bases short and J 1 base short, with 14 bases between. CDR3 amino acids: CSVEQAWGTDTQYF. DNA for the CDR3: TGCAGCGTCGAACAGGCATGGGGCACAGATACGCAGTATTTT.

The V and J genes are TRBV7-2 and TRBJ1-3; no firm D call. The CDR3 runs to 16 residues. Trimming shortened V by 3 bases and J by 2 bases, and 14 bases separated the two germline ends. Germline CDR1 reads SGHTA; CDR2 reads FQGNSA. In DNA form, the CDR3 reads TGTGCCAGCAGCTTGCAGATACGGCAGACTGGAAACACCATATATTTT. Its translation is CASSLQIRQTGNTIYF. Supplemented by reference TRBV7-2 and TRBJ1-3, the full variable domain reads GAGVSQSPSNKVTEKGKDVELRCDPISGHTALYWYRQSLGQGLEFLIYFQGNSAPDKSGLPSDRFSAERTGGSVSTLTIQRTQQEDSAVYLCASSLQIRQTGNTIYFGEGSWLTVV.

J is TRBJ2-7 and V is TRBV5-1; 7 bases agree with TRBD1. V was pared by 5 bases and J by 12 bases, with 17 bases of the junction left unmatched. The CDR3 runs 14 residues. The germline CDR1 and CDR2 sequences are SGHRS and YFSETQ. This CDR3 reads CASRIYGTDKSAYF. As DNA, the CDR3 is TGCGCCAGCAGGATATACGGGACAGACAAAAGTGCGTACTTC.

The V gene is TRBV27, the J gene TRBJ2-7; maybe TRBD1 (6 bases). With 0 bases removed from V and 2 bases from J, the gap between germline ends came to 14 bases. The CDR3 length is 16 residues. Looked up from germline, CDR1 is MNHEY and CDR2 is SMNVEV (reference sequence). For the CDR3, the DNA is TGTGCCAGCAGTTTATCGTTGCAGGGGCGAACCTACGAGCAGTACTTC. Residues: CASSLSLQGRTYEQYF.

This clonotype has more than one count but fewer than ten. The CDR3 coding sequence is TGTGCCAGCAGTGGGGGGGGACTAGCCTCCTACGAGCAGTACTTC. Protein: CASSGGGLASYEQYF. The genes are TRBV28 and TRBJ2-7, with 9 bases fitting TRBD2. With 5 bases clipped from V and 0 bases from J, the junction kept 5 bases outside the gene matches. The CDR3 length is 15 residues. Germline CDR1 reads MDHEN; CDR2 reads SYDVKM.

This clonotype showed up just a few times. The chain recombines TRBV4-2 with TRBJ2-3; 12 positions match TRBD2. This CDR3 comprises 16 residues. V dropped 4 bases and J dropped 3; count of bases not matched to a gene: 5. Germline CDR1 and CDR2: LGHNA and YNFKEQ. This chain's CDR3 is CASSLWTSGITDTQYF. The CDR3 DNA sequence: TGTGCCAGCAGCCTATGGACTAGCGGGATTACAGATACGCAGTATTTT.

This clonotype showed up just a few times. The rearrangement joins TRBV27 to TRBJ2-7, with D possibly being TRBD1 (5 bases). The CDR3 runs to 12 residues. Per germline, CDR1 MNHEY and CDR2 SMNVEV (reference sequence). The V gene lost 3 bases and the J gene lost 5 bases, with 8 bases spanning the gap. The CDR3 DNA reads TGTGCCAGCAGTTTCTGGGGCCACGAGCAGTACTTC. Protein product: CASSFWGHEQYF.

With regard to this clonotype: Its ends do not fully match the called genes, so a read error is possible. The chain is built from TRBV13 and TRBJ2-7; 10 nucleotides line up with TRBD2. CDR1 PRHDT and CDR2 FYEKMQ come from the germline V gene (reference sequence). This CDR3 comprises 15 residues. The CDR3, as DNA: TGTGCCGGCAGCTTAGGTAGCGGGGGGAAGTACGAGCAGTACTTC. It is translated as CAGSLGSGGKYEQYF.

This clonotype showed up many times. This chain uses TRBV12-3 or TRBV12-4 with TRBJ2-5; 8 positions match TRBD2. Losses at the gene ends were 7 bases for V and 0 bases for J; bases not matched to a gene: 7. CDR3 length: 15 amino acids. The DNA of the CDR3 is TGTGCCAGCACCATTGTAGCGGGGAACCAAGAGACCCAGTACTTC. Protein: CASTIVAGNQETQYF.

This chain connects TRBV29-1 to TRBJ2-1, with 11 bases lining up with TRBD1. With 5 bases clipped from V and 8 bases from J, the junction kept 8 bases outside the gene matches. This CDR3 has 14 amino acids. Germline CDR1 reads SQVTM; CDR2 reads ANQGSEA. This chain's CDR3 is CSVWERDRGDEQFF. CDR3 coding DNA: TGCAGCGTTTGGGAAAGGGACAGGGGGGATGAGCAGTTCTTC.

This clonotype occurred a few times. The J gene is TRBJ2-7, the V gene TRBV4-1; 8 bases are a match to TRBD2. The V and J ends lost 1 base and 5 bases, in that order; junction bases with no gene match: 7. This CDR3 is built from 15 residues. Germline assignment: CDR1 MGHRA and CDR2 YSYEKL. CDR3 sequence (DNA): TGCGCCAGCAGCCAAGTCATCGGGACTAGAAACGAGCAGTACTTC. It codes for CASSQVIGTRNEQYF.

The chain is built from TRBV25-1 and TRBJ1-6, with a possible D match to TRBD1 (6 bases). Germline CDR1 is MGHDK and CDR2 is SYGVNS. This CDR3 region has 15 residues. V gave up 7 bases and J gave up 9 bases, with 19 bases separating them. CDR3 DNA sequence: TGTGCCAGCACCAAGGCGGCAGGGGTATTTTCACCCCTCCACTTT. Encoded protein: CASTKAAGVFSPLHF.

The rearrangement uses TRBV6-5 and TRBJ1-2; D is uncertain. The length of the CDR3 is 16 residues. Between the trimmed V and J ends, which lost 0 bases and 2 bases, there was a span of 13 bases. Germline loops: CDR1 MNHEY, CDR2 SVGAGI. This CDR3 reads CASSYSVGFPNYGYTF. Written as DNA, the CDR3 is TGTGCCAGCAGTTACTCGGTCGGGTTTCCAAACTATGGCTACACCTTC.

This clonotype occurred a few times. This sequence joins TRBV4-3 and TRBJ2-1; no clear D. Germline V gives CDR1 LGHNA, CDR2 YSLEER. The CDR3 loop spans 12 amino acids. Deletions cut 1 base from V and 9 bases from J, with 7 bases between. The CDR3 spells CASSQVQSEQFF. As DNA, the CDR3 is TGCGCCAGCAGCCAAGTTCAATCTGAGCAGTTCTTC.

This clonotype was counted at least ten times. V usage is TRBV10-2 and J usage is TRBJ2-1; 10 nucleotides agree with TRBD2. This CDR3 is built from 13 residues. Trimming at V came to 11 bases and at J to 6 bases, leaving 7 bases not matched to a gene. Germline V lookup: CDR1 WSHSY, CDR2 SAAADI. The CDR3 spells CAGSGGASNEQFF. The CDR3 region has the DNA TGCGCCGGGAGCGGGGGGGCCTCCAATGAGCAGTTCTTC.

The chain carries TRBV6-5 and TRBJ1-2; D unclear. The CDR3 runs to 13 residues. Looked up from germline, CDR1 is MNHEY and CDR2 is SVGAGI. Trimming cost V 6 bases and J 6 bases, with 14 bases left between them. In DNA, the CDR3 is TGTGCCAGCAGCGCACGGGAGCCCGATGGCTACACCTTC. Residues: CASSAREPDGYTF.

The chain is built from TRBV5-6 and TRBJ2-1; 7 nucleotides line up with TRBD2. CDR1 is SGHDT, CDR2 YYEEEE, per germline. The CDR3 contains 12 residues. The V segment lost 2 bases and the J segment 12 bases; nucleotides outside the gene matches: 5. The CDR3 here is CASSLAGRGQFF. CDR3 sequence (DNA): TGTGCCAGCAGCTTAGCGGGGAGGGGGCAGTTCTTC.

This clonotype has only a few counts. V gene TRBV20-1 combines with J gene TRBJ1-1; a weak D match, TRBD1 (5 bases). The CDR3 runs to 10 residues. V lost 5 bases and J 8 bases, leaving 9 bases between the germline ends. Germline lookup yields CDR1 DFQATT and CDR2 SNEGSKA (reference sequence). The DNA for the CDR3 is TGCAGTGCTTCCGGGACCGAAGCTTTCTTT. It yields the protein CSASGTEAFF.

The rearrangement uses TRBV14 and TRBJ2-7; D call uncertain. The J call may be faulty, since TRBJ2-5 better matches the DNA end. CDR3 size: 13 residues. Germline lookup yields CDR1 SGHDN and CDR2 FVKESK. CDR3 coding DNA: TGTGCCAGCAGCCAAGTAGGCTGGGAGACCCAGTACTTC. Translated, it gives CASSQVGWETQYF.

This clonotype has only a few counts. The V call is TRBV6-1, the J call TRBJ2-7; 7 bases match TRBD2. J lost 1 base, V lost 1 base, and 4 bases had no gene match. The CDR3 length is 15 residues. The germline CDR1 and CDR2 sequences are MNHNS and SASEGT. As DNA, the CDR3 is TGTGCCAGCAGTGAAGAACCAGCGGGGTCCTACGAGCAGTACTTC. This gives the protein CASSEEPAGSYEQYF.

A few counts support this clonotype. This chain links TRBV4-2 with TRBJ1-1; a possible D gene is TRBD1 (5 bases). Per the germline V gene, CDR1 is LGHNA and CDR2 is YNFKEQ. The CDR3 is 16 amino acids. Trimming left V 1 base short and J 6 bases short, with 18 bases between. The CDR3: CASSQGVFSSGAEAFF. CDR3 DNA: TGTGCCAGCAGCCAAGGGGTCTTTTCGTCGGGGGCTGAAGCTTTCTTT.

The J gene is TRBJ2-3, the V gene TRBV6-2 or TRBV6-3; 9 bases align to TRBD2. J was trimmed by 4 bases and V by 5 bases; bases with no gene match: 10. Germline assignment: CDR1 MNHEY and CDR2 SVGEGT. CDR3 length: 16 residues. The CDR3, as DNA: TGTGCCAGCAGTCTTAGCGGGGGCCCCGTGGCAGATACGCAGTATTTT. Translated: CASSLSGGPVADTQYF.

This clonotype appeared a few times. The rearrangement links TRBV7-6 to TRBJ2-3; D gene unclear. V gave up 1 base and J gave up 2 bases, with 13 bases separating them. This CDR3 is built from 16 residues. CDR1 SGHVS and CDR2 FNYEAQ come from the germline V gene. The CDR3 sequence: CASSLEVPWATDTQYF. DNA of the CDR3: TGTGCCAGCAGCTTAGAGGTTCCATGGGCCACAGATACGCAGTATTTT.

This clonotype came up a few times. This chain links TRBV7-3 with TRBJ2-7; 9 bases are a match to TRBD1. V lost 1 base and J lost 2; bases outside the gene matches: 12. The CDR3 contains 18 residues. Germline CDR1 SGHTA, CDR2 FQGTGA. The CDR3 region has the DNA TGTGCCAGCAGCTTAAGGCCCCCTTTCGGGACAGGGCCCTACGAGCAGTACTTC. Encoded protein: CASSLRPPFGTGPYEQYF.

The chain employs TRBV20-1 and TRBJ1-4; the D is unclear. The length of the CDR3 is 13 residues. CDR1 and CDR2 (germline): DFQATT, SNEGSKA (reference sequence). Trimming left V 4 bases short and J 4 bases short, with 10 bases between. This chain's CDR3 is CSAIGRNNEKLFF. CDR3 sequence (DNA): TGCAGTGCTATCGGCCGGAATAATGAAAAACTGTTTTTT.